These 19 T cell receptor beta chains were all obtained from the same sample, sequenced in a study of regulatory T cells in long-lasting Graves disease. Arm-PCR of CDR3 regions and iRepertoire HTBI primers were used to build TCR beta libraries. TCRdb fed the multiplex PCR reads into MiXCR, producing one record per CDR3 protein. Altogether about 540,000 distinct CDR3 sequences are present, roughly 13% being singletons, with the ten largest covering roughly 10%. Time point noted: newly diagnosed GD, antithyroid drugs for less than 3 months. PBMCs provided the RNA from which the TCR library was made. Separately, the same data were catalogued under a study of T cells in Graves' hyperthyroidism and ophthalmopathy.

Sequencing used peripheral blood mononuclear cells (PBMCs), obtained at new diagnosis, from a patient treated with antithyroid drugs. The receptors shown here come from a man between 25 and 39 years old with Graves disease.

The sample holds a few counts of this clonotype. The chain has TRBV27 and TRBJ1-2; 8 nucleotides match TRBD1. The CDR3 covers 13 residues. J gave up 8 bases and V 3 bases, and 5 bases lay outside the gene matches. In germline, CDR1 is MNHEY, CDR2 SMNVEV (reference sequence). CDR3 residues: CASSFYRGGGYTF. The CDR3 DNA sequence: TGTGCCAGCAGTTTCTACAGGGGGGGGGGCTACACCTTC.

This clonotype was detected many times. The chain recombines TRBV20-1 with TRBJ1-6; 9 bases agree with TRBD1. From germline, CDR1 is DFQATT and CDR2 SNEGSKA (reference sequence). The CDR3 sequence is 15 residues long. V dropped 5 bases and J dropped 6; count of bases not matched to a gene: 8. The CDR3 DNA reads as TGCAGTGCTTCTACCCCGGGACAGGGTAATTCACCCCTCCACTTT. This encodes CSASTPGQGNSPLHF.

This clonotype has a handful of counts. V and J are TRBV9 and TRBJ2-3, with TRBD1 matching over 9 bases. Germline loops: CDR1 SGDLS, CDR2 YYNGEE. After removal of 6 bases from V and 4 bases from J, the junction contained 9 bases not matched to a gene. CDR3 size: 15 residues. The CDR3 coding sequence is TGTGCCAGCACCTACCGGGACAGGGTCGCAGATACGCAGTATTTT. Translated, it gives CASTYRDRVADTQYF.

This rearrangement joins TRBV3-1 to TRBJ2-1; 7 nucleotides match TRBD1. The V gene's germline CDR1 is LGHDT and CDR2 YNNKEL (reference sequence). Trimming removed 2 bases from V and 4 bases from J; junction bases left unmatched: 5. The CDR3 covers 15 residues. This chain's CDR3 is CASSQPGTVYNEQFF. The CDR3 DNA reads TGTGCCAGCAGCCAACCCGGGACAGTGTACAATGAGCAGTTCTTC.

This clonotype was counted at least ten times. The chain links TRBV29-1 to TRBJ2-7, with 7 nucleotides matching TRBD1. CDR1 and CDR2 (germline): SQVTM, ANQGSEA. The CDR3 is made up of 13 amino acids. Trimming at V came to 4 bases and at J to 4 bases, leaving 7 bases not matched to a gene. DNA of the CDR3: TGCAGCGTTGGACAGGGTGGTTTGTACGAGCAGTACTTC. Translation: CSVGQGGLYEQYF.

J is TRBJ1-2 and V is TRBV27; D ambiguous. CDR1 MNHEY and CDR2 SMNVEV come from the germline V gene (reference sequence). This CDR3 comprises 14 residues. V gave up 2 bases and J gave up 4 bases, with 11 bases separating them. CDR3 amino acids: CASSLAGVGYGYTF. The CDR3 region has the DNA TGTGCCAGCAGTTTAGCCGGGGTTGGCTATGGCTACACCTTC.

This clonotype was seen at least ten times. This chain connects TRBV28 to TRBJ2-7; a possible D gene is TRBD2 (6 bases). The germline CDR1 and CDR2 sequences are MDHEN and SYDVKM. V was pared by 6 bases and J by 9 bases, with 15 bases between. The CDR3 contains 12 residues. CDR3 bases: TGTGCCAGCAGGAAAAGCTCCGGGAGGCAGTACTTC. Translated: CASRKSSGRQYF. Together with reference TRBV28 and TRBJ2-7, the CDR3 gives the full variable domain: DVKVTQSSRYLVKRTGEKVFLECVQDMDHENMFWYRQDPGLGLRLIYFSYDVKMKEKGDIPEGYSVSREKKERFSLILESASTNQTSMYLCASRKSSGRQYFGPGTRLTVT.

The rearrangement joins TRBV10-3 to TRBJ1-2, with D uncertain. CDR3 size: 11 residues. Trimming removed 0 bases from V and 10 bases from J, with 6 bases in between. CDR1 is ENHRY, CDR2 SYGVKD, per germline. CDR3 in DNA: TGTGCCATCAGTGAGTCCACAGTCTACACCTTC. It codes for CAISESTVYTF.

As regards this clonotype: The DNA is left out, because the CDR3 cannot be placed on it with certainty; the CDR3 is given as TCRdb lists it. The V and J genes are TRBV7-2 and TRBJ1-5. CDR1 is SGHTA, CDR2 FQGNSA, per germline. The CDR3 length equals 15 residues, ends included. CDR3: CASSYTSGRNQPQHF.

This clonotype was seen more than once but under ten times. V and J are TRBV20-1 and TRBJ2-3; possible D gene TRBD2, 5 bases. Trimming took 6 bases from V and 5 from J, leaving 9 bases between them. Germline loops: CDR1 DFQATT, CDR2 SNEGSKA (reference sequence). This CDR3 comprises 11 residues. The CDR3 loop is CSAGAGDTQYF. CDR3 nucleotide sequence: TGCAGTGCGGGCGCGGGAGATACGCAGTATTTT.

The table lists this clonotype with a few counts. The chain uses TRBV12-3 or TRBV12-4 and TRBJ2-1; perhaps TRBD1 as D (5 bases). Trimming took 8 bases from V and 5 from J, leaving 10 bases between them. The CDR3 has 12 residues. The CDR3 loop is CASLGQNNEQFF. In DNA, the CDR3 is TGTGCCAGCTTGGGGCAAAACAATGAGCAGTTCTTC.

The chain combines TRBV5-1 with TRBJ1-2; 11 nucleotides match TRBD1. The CDR3 contains 16 residues. With 4 bases clipped from V and 4 bases from J, the junction kept 9 bases outside the gene matches. In germline, CDR1 is SGHRS, CDR2 YFSETQ. CDR3 nucleotides: TGCGCCAGCAGCATAGGACAGGGGGCGTTTGGCTATGGCTACACCTTC. It translates to CASSIGQGAFGYGYTF.

This clonotype was recorded at least ten times. The chain joins TRBV7-9 to TRBJ2-1; TRBD2 might be the D (5 bases). The CDR3 totals 15 residues. Trimming removed 5 bases at V and 6 bases at J, with 17 bases between. CDR1 SEHNR and CDR2 FQNEAQ come from the germline V gene (reference sequence). The CDR3 coding sequence is TGTGCCAGCAGCACCCAGCCCGGGATTTCCAATGAGCAGTTCTTC. This sequence encodes CASSTQPGISNEQFF.

The genes are TRBV6-5 and TRBJ2-5; TRBD2 is a possible D gene (6 bases). V was trimmed by 4 bases and J by 7 bases, leaving 10 bases between them. The CDR3 is 12 residues long. Germline lookup yields CDR1 MNHEY and CDR2 SVGAGI. The CDR3 loop is CASSWLRGTQYF. CDR3 nucleotide sequence: TGTGCCAGCAGTTGGCTGCGGGGGACCCAGTACTTC.

This clonotype was recorded many times. The chain recombines TRBV19 with TRBJ2-1, with 7 bases aligning to TRBD1. The trim removed 6 bases at V and 2 bases at J, leaving 10 bases unmatched. There are 16 residues in the CDR3. In germline, CDR1 is LNHDA, CDR2 SQIVND (reference sequence). The CDR3, as DNA: TGTGCCAGTAGGCCCCAGACAGGGTCCACCTACAATGAGCAGTTCTTC. Amino acids: CASRPQTGSTYNEQFF.

Note on this clonotype: A much more abundant neighbour one base away suggests this may be a read error. The rearrangement uses TRBV29-1 and TRBJ2-1; D is unclear. The CDR3 extends over 13 amino acids. The germline V gene encodes CDR1 SQVTM and CDR2 ANQGSEA. V shed 7 bases and J shed 8 bases, with 18 bases lying between them. CDR3 bases: TGCAGCGCCCAGATCACAGAATACGATGAGCAGTTCTTC. The encoded protein is CSAQITEYDEQFF.

This clonotype has a count of ten or more. The chain joins TRBV6-5 to TRBJ1-5; 10 bases match TRBD1. This CDR3 region has 17 residues. The germline V gene has CDR1 MNHEY and CDR2 SVGAGI. Unmatched junction bases numbered 7, after V lost 2 bases and J lost 3 bases. The CDR3 DNA reads TGTGCCAGCAGTTACAGCCGGGACAGGGGTCCCAATCAGCCCCAGCATTTT. Translating gives CASSYSRDRGPNQPQHF.

This clonotype has at least ten counts. The CDR3 reads CASSGTGGKSGEQYF. The CDR3 nucleotides are TGTGCCAGCAGTGGGACAGGGGGCAAGTCAGGCGAGCAGTACTTC. The V and J genes are TRBV6-1 and TRBJ2-7; 11 nucleotides agree with TRBD1. V lost 4 bases, J lost 6 bases, and 8 bases stayed unmatched. Germline V gene data show CDR1 as MNHNS and CDR2 as SASEGT. The CDR3 totals 15 residues.

Only a few counts were recorded for this clonotype. The chain employs TRBV5-1 and TRBJ2-2; TRBD2 matches at 11 bases. With V trimmed by 1 base and J by 6 bases, 2 bases remained unmatched. The germline V gene encodes CDR1 SGHRS and CDR2 YFSETQ. This CDR3 contains 15 residues. This CDR3 is CASSLKLAGAGELFF. CDR3 sequence (DNA): TGCGCCAGCAGCTTGAAACTAGCGGGAGCCGGGGAGCTGTTTTTT.